This paragraph covers one T cell receptor beta chain sequence. The sample originates from a study of control samples from healthy donors and cancer patients. Data came from immunoSEQ multiplex PCR; TCRdb stores just in-frame clones and leaves some out. Among 100,000 to 120,000 clones, over 75% were seen once, and the ten largest hold 3.7%. CDR1 is SEHNR, CDR2 FQNEAQ, per germline (reference sequence). The CDR3 consists of 15 residues. V lost 1 base and J lost 3, with 12 bases in between. The TCR originated in a woman in her fifties or sixties with lung cancer. This sequence joins TRBV7-9 and TRBJ1-1; D gene ambiguous. The specimen was PBMCs. CDR3 nucleotide sequence: TGTGCCAGCAGCTTAGAGACCCCGGAGGACACTGAAGCTTTCTTT. As protein: CASSLETPEDTEAFF.